This is a list of T cell receptor beta chains from one sample in a study of T cell responses to AZD1222 COVID-19 vaccine. Some clones are missing from TCRdb's copy, which holds only in-frame ones; the method was immunoSEQ multiplex PCR. Counted here are approximately 150,000 clones, more than 70% occurring once; the ten biggest clones make up around 1.7%. This specimen consisted of peripheral blood, obtained 28 days after the second AZD1222 dose. The receptor set was obtained from an adult who received the AZD1222 COVID-19 vaccine. Each CDR3 is given with its conserved first and last residue. D genes are given only for firm matches. Not every row has a clone size; where given, it reads once, few, many or a size class.

cdr3_length	v_call	d_call	clone_size	j_call	cdr3_aa	cdr3_nt
15	TRBV6-4	.	.	TRBJ2-3	CASSDGRENTDTQYF	TGTGCCAGCAGTGATGGACGGGAGAACACAGATACGCAGTATTTT
16	TRBV2	TRBD2	.	TRBJ2-5	CASSEEASGSGETQYF	TGTGCCAGCAGTGAGGAGGCTAGCGGTAGCGGGGAGACCCAGTACTTC
12	TRBV5-1	.	once	TRBJ1-1	CASRPGNTEAFF	TGCGCCAGCAGGCCCGGGAACACTGAAGCTTTCTTT
14	TRBV5-5	.	.	TRBJ1-2	CASSPVGGFYGYTF	TGTGCCAGCAGCCCCGTGGGGGGGTTCTATGGCTACACCTTC
15	TRBV10-3	.	.	TRBJ2-2	CAIAHRGAPGGELFF	TGTGCCATCGCCCACCGTGGTGCACCGGGCGGGGAGCTGTTTTTT
15	TRBV6-5	TRBD1	.	TRBJ1-5	CASSYSGTGAQPQHF	TGTGCCAGCAGTTACTCCGGGACAGGGGCCCAGCCCCAGCATTTT
15	TRBV2	TRBD1	.	TRBJ1-1	CASSPRTGPNTEAFF	TGTGCCAGCAGTCCAAGGACAGGACCAAACACTGAAGCTTTCTTT
17	TRBV19	.	.	TRBJ1-1	CASSIEVSRWGSTEAFF	TGTGCCAGTAGTATTGAGGTTAGTAGGTGGGGGAGCACTGAAGCTTTCTTT
12	TRBV5-6	.	.	TRBJ1-4	CASSLGPGKLFF	TGTGCCAGCAGCTTGGGACCCGGGAAACTGTTTTTT
17	TRBV5-1	TRBD1	.	TRBJ2-5	CASSYLSTGGSQETQYF	TGCGCCAGCAGCTATCTTTCGACAGGGGGGAGCCAAGAGACCCAGTACTTC
14	TRBV28	.	.	TRBJ2-7	CASRSASSLYEQYF	TGTGCCAGCAGATCAGCGTCCTCCCTCTACGAGCAGTACTTC
13	TRBV7-9	.	.	TRBJ2-7	CASSNGATYEQYF	TGTGCCAGCAGCAATGGCGCGACCTACGAGCAGTACTTC
13	TRBV5-1	.	once	TRBJ1-5	CASSLGERQPQHF	TGCGCCAGCAGCTTGGGAGAGAGACAGCCCCAGCATTTT
14	TRBV19	TRBD1	.	TRBJ2-6	CASLWTGMEPVLTF	TGTGCCAGTCTATGGACAGGAATGGAACCTGTCCTGACTTTC
16	TRBV6-5	TRBD2	once	TRBJ2-1	CASSYSAGGTYNEQFF	TGTGCCAGCAGTTACTCGGCGGGAGGGACCTACAATGAGCAGTTCTTC